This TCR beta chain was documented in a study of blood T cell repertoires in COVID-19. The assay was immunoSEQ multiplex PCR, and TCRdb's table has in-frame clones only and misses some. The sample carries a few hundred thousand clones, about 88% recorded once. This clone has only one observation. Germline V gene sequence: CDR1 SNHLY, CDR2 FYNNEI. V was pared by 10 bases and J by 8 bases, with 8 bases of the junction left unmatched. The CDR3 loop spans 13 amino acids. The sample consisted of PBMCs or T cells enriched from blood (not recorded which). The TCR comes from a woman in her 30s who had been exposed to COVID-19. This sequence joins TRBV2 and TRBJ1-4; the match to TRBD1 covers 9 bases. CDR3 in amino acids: CATRDRVNEKLFF. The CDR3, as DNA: TGTGCCACCCGGGACAGGGTGAACGAAAAACTGTTTTTT. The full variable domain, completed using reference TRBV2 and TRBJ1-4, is EPEVTQTPSHQVTQMGQEVILRCVPISNHLYFYWYRQILGQKVEFLVSFYNNEISEKSEIFDDQFSVERPDGSNFTLKIRSTKLEDSAMYFCATRDRVNEKLFFGSGTQLSVL.